Listed below are T cell receptor beta chains from one sample, sequenced in a study of T cell responses to AZD1222 COVID-19 vaccine. The data were produced by immunoSEQ multiplex PCR, yet TCRdb's version contains in-frame clones alone and is incomplete. The sample yields about 140,000 clones, about 90% seen once. Specimen: peripheral blood, collected on day 0 of AZD1222 vaccination. Source of these receptors: an adult in good health. CDR3s include the opening cysteine and the closing phenylalanine or tryptophan. The order of the fields is V gene, D gene, J gene, clone size, CDR3 protein, CDR3 DNA. The D gene is left open where the match is weak. A row's size may be missing; if present it is once, few, many or a size class.

TRBV10-3	-	TRBJ2-7	-	CAISERDRGEQYF	TGTGCCATCAGTGAGAGGGATCGGGGCGAGCAGTACTTC
TRBV28	TRBD1	TRBJ2-2	-	CASSLGQGLNTGELFF	TGTGCCAGCAGTCTGGGACAGGGATTAAACACCGGGGAGCTGTTTTTT
TRBV28	TRBD1	TRBJ1-5	-	CASSSPDRGNQPQHF	TGTGCCAGCAGTTCTCCGGACAGGGGTAATCAGCCCCAGCATTTT
TRBV7-2	-	TRBJ1-5	-	CASSLDSELAQHF	TGTGCCAGCAGCTTAGACAGCGAGCTGGCCCAGCATTTT
TRBV3-1/TRBV3-2	-	TRBJ1-4	-	CASSPGRRGRVEKLFF	TGTGCCAGCAGCCCAGGGCGAAGGGGCCGGGTTGAAAAACTGTTTTTT
TRBV2	-	TRBJ1-2	once	CASIRTFYGGGYTF	TGTGCCAGCATTCGGACATTTTACGGGGGTGGCTACACCTTC
TRBV15	-	TRBJ2-3	-	CATSRVGTGDTQYF	TGTGCCACCAGCAGAGTGGGGACTGGGGATACGCAGTATTTT
TRBV28	TRBD1	TRBJ2-7	-	CASSLTTGTYEQYF	TGTGCCAGCAGTTTGACGACAGGGACCTACGAGCAGTACTTC
TRBV14	-	TRBJ2-7	-	CASSHLNRGGRYEQYF	TGTGCCAGCAGCCACCTCAATAGAGGGGGACGGTACGAGCAGTACTTC
TRBV21-1	-	TRBJ2-7	-	CASSKERIAASYEQYF	TGTGCCAGCAGCAAAGAGAGAATAGCGGCCTCCTACGAGCAGTACTTC
TRBV7-3	-	TRBJ2-3	-	CASSSGNTQYF	TGTGCCAGCAGCTCAGGAAATACGCAGTATTTT
TRBV15	TRBD1	TRBJ2-7	-	CATSGHRGSEQYF	TGTGCCACCAGCGGACACAGGGGTTCCGAGCAGTACTTC
TRBV27	TRBD2	TRBJ2-7	-	CASSPGTSGGFYEQYF	TGTGCCAGCAGTCCCGGGACTAGCGGGGGTTTCTACGAGCAGTACTTC
TRBV6-1	TRBD1	TRBJ1-2	-	CASSSGGRMSYTF	TGTGCCAGCAGCTCAGGGGGGAGGATGAGCTACACCTTC
TRBV28	-	TRBJ1-2	-	CASSPGRHYGYTF	TGTGCCAGCAGCCCGGGACGTCACTATGGCTACACCTTC
TRBV6-1	TRBD1	TRBJ1-2	once	CASSETQGQGSYGYTF	TGTGCCAGCAGTGAAACCCAGGGACAGGGGTCCTATGGCTACACCTTC
TRBV7-9	-	TRBJ2-7	-	CASSLGGRGPSYEQYF	TGTGCCAGCAGCTTAGGGGGTCGGGGGCCCTCCTACGAGCAGTACTTC
TRBV12-1	-	TRBJ2-3	-	CASSPWDPSLLTVRADTQYF	TGTGCCAGCAGTCCGTGGGATCCTAGCCTTTTAACGGTGCGGGCAGATACGCAGTATTTT
TRBV19	TRBD2	TRBJ2-1	-	CASSTLLEAGGLRSYNEQFF	TGTGCCAGTAGCACCCTCCTGGAAGCGGGAGGGCTGCGCTCCTACAATGAGCAGTTCTTC
TRBV6-1	-	TRBJ1-1	once	CASSEGFTEAFF	TGTGCCAGCAGTGAGGGCTTTACTGAAGCTTTCTTT
TRBV5-4	TRBD2	TRBJ2-1	-	CASSELAPHYNEQFF	TGTGCCAGCAGCGAACTAGCGCCTCACTACAATGAGCAGTTCTTC
TRBV7-9	TRBD2	TRBJ2-3	-	CASSLAAAGGRRDTQYF	TGTGCCAGCAGCTTAGCGGCAGCGGGGGGGCGCAGAGATACGCAGTATTTT
TRBV5-6	TRBD1	TRBJ1-6	-	CASSPSGRGVYNSPLHF	TGTGCCAGCAGTCCCAGTGGCAGGGGGGTGTATAATTCACCCCTCCACTTT
TRBV13	-	TRBJ1-3	-	CASSLPDRGGNTIYF	TGTGCCAGCAGCCTCCCGGACAGAGGAGGAAACACCATATATTTT
TRBV7-3	-	TRBJ2-3	-	CASGGAGDTQYF	TGTGCCAGCGGGGGGGCAGGAGATACGCAGTATTTT
TRBV7-9	-	TRBJ2-7	once	CASSFAGYEQYF	TGTGCCAGCAGCTTCGCCGGTTACGAGCAGTACTTC
TRBV7-9	TRBD1	TRBJ1-1	-	CASSPRQGPNTEAFF	TGTGCCAGCAGCCCGAGACAGGGCCCGAACACTGAAGCTTTCTTT
TRBV9	-	TRBJ2-7	-	CASSVDGSASSYEQYF	TGTGCCAGCAGCGTAGATGGGTCAGCTTCTTCCTACGAGCAGTACTTC
TRBV28	TRBD2	TRBJ2-7	-	CASSSPSTSRSSYEQYF	TGTGCCAGCAGTTCCCCCTCGACTAGCCGAAGCTCCTACGAGCAGTACTTC
TRBV16	TRBD1	TRBJ1-2	-	CASSQDRGFYGYTF	TGTGCCAGCAGCCAAGACAGGGGATTCTATGGCTACACCTTC
TRBV2	-	TRBJ2-3	-	CATRSGRVSTDTQYF	TGTGCCACCAGGTCCGGGCGGGTTAGCACAGATACGCAGTATTTT
TRBV6-5	TRBD1	TRBJ1-2	-	CATSTGGAYGYTF	TGTGCCACCTCGACAGGGGGTGCCTATGGCTACACCTTC
TRBV4-2	TRBD1	TRBJ1-4	once	CASSQSTGGVNEKLFF	TGTGCCAGCAGCCAATCAACAGGGGGCGTGAATGAAAAACTGTTTTTT
TRBV7-2	-	TRBJ1-2	-	CASSLRGRGYGYTF	TGTGCCAGCAGCTTAAGGGGCCGGGGCTATGGCTACACCTTC
TRBV7-9	TRBD1	TRBJ1-4	-	CASSTGPPFSGGTNEKLFF	TGTGCCAGCAGCACCGGGCCCCCGTTTTCAGGGGGGACTAATGAAAAACTGTTTTTT
TRBV3-1/TRBV3-2	-	TRBJ2-1	once	CASSQALAPYNEQFF	TGTGCCAGCAGCCAAGCCCTAGCGCCATACAATGAGCAGTTCTTC
TRBV13	TRBD1	TRBJ1-2	-	CASSWDRGRVGYTF	TGTGCCAGCAGTTGGGACAGGGGGCGGGTTGGCTACACCTTC
TRBV10-2	TRBD2	TRBJ2-5	few	CASRGLSGGTQETQYF	TGCGCCAGCAGAGGTCTTAGCGGGGGGACCCAAGAGACCCAGTACTTC
TRBV4-3	-	TRBJ2-1	-	CASSQERAAKQFF	TGCGCCAGCAGCCAAGAAAGGGCAGCCAAGCAGTTCTTC
TRBV6-5	-	TRBJ2-3	-	CASSQSTGPDTQYF	TGTGCCAGCAGCCAATCGACAGGTCCCGATACGCAGTATTTT
TRBV6-6	-	TRBJ1-5	-	CASDRDSNQPQHF	TGTGCCAGCGACCGGGACAGCAATCAGCCCCAGCATTTT
TRBV14	-	TRBJ2-7	-	CASNLGGREQYF	TGTGCCAGCAATCTGGGGGGTCGCGAGCAGTACTTC
TRBV9	-	TRBJ1-5	-	CASSVGDSNQPQHF	TGTGCCAGCAGCGTAGGAGACTCGAATCAGCCCCAGCATTTT
TRBV30	TRBD1	TRBJ2-3	-	CAWLGAGTGGQYF	TGTGCCTGGTTAGGGGCCGGGACAGGGGGGCAGTATTTT
TRBV7-7	-	TRBJ2-2	few	CASSLAPPPNTGELFF	TGTGCCAGCAGCTTAGCGCCACCGCCGAACACCGGGGAGCTGTTTTTT
TRBV7-9	-	TRBJ1-5	-	CASSSLRDLNQPQHF	TGTGCCAGCAGCTCACTCCGGGACCTCAATCAGCCCCAGCATTTT
TRBV18	-	TRBJ2-2	-	CASSAANTGELFF	TGTGCCAGCTCAGCCGCGAACACCGGGGAGCTGTTTTTT
TRBV7-2	-	TRBJ1-4	-	CASSLVPTGEGEKLFF	TGTGCCAGCAGCTTAGTCCCGACAGGAGAGGGTGAAAAACTGTTTTTT
TRBV7-9	TRBD1	TRBJ2-1	-	CASSSSPGQGLSSYNEQFF	TGTGCCAGCAGCTCTAGCCCGGGACAGGGCCTAAGCTCCTACAATGAGCAGTTCTTC
TRBV27	-	TRBJ1-1	-	CASSFSGNTEAFF	TGTGCCAGCAGTTTCTCAGGGAACACTGAAGCTTTCTTT
TRBV18	-	TRBJ1-1	-	CASSLKQGPMNTEAFF	TGTGCCAGCTCACTTAAGCAGGGGCCCATGAACACTGAAGCTTTCTTT
TRBV7-2	-	TRBJ1-4	-	CASSLAGPNEKLFF	TGTGCCAGCAGCTTAGCGGGACCGAATGAAAAACTGTTTTTT
TRBV28	TRBD1	TRBJ2-3	-	CASSFFPSRGIDTQYF	TGTGCCAGCAGTTTTTTCCCGAGCAGGGGGATAGATACGCAGTATTTT
TRBV11-2	-	TRBJ2-1	-	CASSFGTGVEQFF	TGTGCCAGCAGCTTTGGCACCGGCGTAGAGCAGTTCTTC
TRBV18	TRBD1	TRBJ2-7	-	CASSLTYRDSKYEQYF	TGTGCCAGCTCACTTACTTACCGGGACAGTAAGTACGAGCAGTACTTC
TRBV6-2/TRBV6-3	-	TRBJ1-2	-	CASSPDDSFYGYTF	TGTGCCAGCAGCCCCGACGACAGCTTCTATGGCTACACCTTC
TRBV7-9	TRBD1	TRBJ1-2	-	CASSLAGQGRDGYTF	TGTGCCAGCAGCTTAGCGGGACAGGGCAGAGATGGCTACACCTTC
TRBV10-3	-	TRBJ2-7	-	CAISDQRYEQYF	TGTGCCATCAGTGATCAGAGATACGAGCAGTACTTC
TRBV7-2	TRBD1	TRBJ1-5	-	CASSAQQGGRPQHF	TGTGCCAGCAGCGCACAACAGGGGGGAAGGCCCCAGCATTTT
TRBV7-3	TRBD1	TRBJ2-6	-	CASSAPGTGWPGANVLTF	TGTGCCAGCAGCGCACCCGGGACAGGGTGGCCTGGGGCCAACGTCCTGACTTTC